This T cell receptor beta chain was retrieved from a study of T cell responses to AZD1222 COVID-19 vaccine. Whole-study results and caveats: Unmutated regions of variants are reportedly targeted by nearly half of spike-specific TCRs. Donors were largely white British and mainly female; clonal diversity was possibly underestimated.

Points on this clone: Its antigen is not known.

Trimming stripped 5 bases from V and 0 bases from J, with 16 bases between. Germline V gene lookup returns CDR1 SQVTM and CDR2 ANQGSEA. This CDR3 region has 15 residues. The repertoire was sequenced with immunoSEQ multiplex PCR; TCRdb's copy has only in-frame clones and lacks some. In the table there are 100,000 to 150,000 clones, around 92% of which are singletons. This material consisted of peripheral blood, taken 28 days after the second AZD1222 dose. This receptor was obtained from an adult who received the AZD1222 COVID-19 vaccine. V is TRBV29-1 and J is TRBJ1-1; D ambiguous. In nucleotides, the CDR3 is TGCAGCGTTTGGGCAAGGGTAGCCGTGAACACTGAAGCTTTCTTT. It is translated as CSVWARVAVNTEAFF.